What follows describes a single T cell receptor (beta chain). V lost 6 bases, J lost 6 bases, and 12 bases lay in between. Germline CDR1 is GTSNPN and CDR2 is SVGIG (reference sequence). The CDR3 has 12 residues. This sample was included in a study of regulatory T cells in long-lasting Graves disease. Time point given: persistent/refractory GD, antithyroid drugs over 5 years with positive TRAb. Generation of the TCR library employed RNA extracted from PBMCs. It was by American Thyroid Association guidelines that Graves' disease was diagnosed. Investigators prepared the TCR beta libraries by applying iRepertoire HTBI primers and Arm-PCR of CDR3 regions. One entry per CDR3 protein results from TCRdb running MiXCR on the multiplex PCR reads. The data show over 300,000 distinct CDR3 sequences, 15% to 20% seen once.

J is TRBJ2-1 and V is TRBV30; D is uncertain. This receptor was taken from a female donor with Graves disease. The sequencing here drew on peripheral blood mononuclear cells (PBMCs), taken when the disease was refractory, from a patient treated with antithyroid drugs. In DNA form, the CDR3 reads TGTGCCTGTAGTAGACTTCTCAATGAGCAGTTCTTC. It translates to CACSRLLNEQFF.